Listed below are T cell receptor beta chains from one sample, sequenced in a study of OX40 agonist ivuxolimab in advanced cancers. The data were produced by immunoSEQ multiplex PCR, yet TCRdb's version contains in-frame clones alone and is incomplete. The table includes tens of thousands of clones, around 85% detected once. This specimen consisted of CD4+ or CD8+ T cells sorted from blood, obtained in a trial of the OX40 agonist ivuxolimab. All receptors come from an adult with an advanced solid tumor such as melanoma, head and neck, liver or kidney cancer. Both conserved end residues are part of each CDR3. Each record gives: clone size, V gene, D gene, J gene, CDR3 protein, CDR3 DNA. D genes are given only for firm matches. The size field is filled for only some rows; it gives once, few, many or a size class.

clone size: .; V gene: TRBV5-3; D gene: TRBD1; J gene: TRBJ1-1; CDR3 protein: CARSPRQGEVTEAFF; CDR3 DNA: TGTGCCAGAAGCCCCCGACAGGGGGAAGTCACTGAAGCTTTCTTT
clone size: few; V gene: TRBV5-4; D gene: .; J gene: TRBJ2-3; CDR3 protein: CASSFAGSTDTQYF; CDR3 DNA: TGTGCCAGCAGCTTTGCGGGAAGCACAGATACGCAGTATTTT
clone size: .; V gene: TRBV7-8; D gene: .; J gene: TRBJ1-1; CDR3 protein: CASSRRIASLRNTEAFF; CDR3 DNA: TGTGCCAGCAGCAGACGGATAGCCAGTTTGAGGAACACTGAAGCTTTCTTT
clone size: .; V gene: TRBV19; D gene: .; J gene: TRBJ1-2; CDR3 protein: CASSMRSGQLTYGYTF; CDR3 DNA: TGTGCCAGTAGTATGAGGAGCGGACAGCTAACCTATGGCTACACCTTC
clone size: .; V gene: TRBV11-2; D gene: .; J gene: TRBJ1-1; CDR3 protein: CASSLAQNTEAFF; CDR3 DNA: TGTGCCAGCAGCTTAGCACAGAACACTGAAGCTTTCTTT
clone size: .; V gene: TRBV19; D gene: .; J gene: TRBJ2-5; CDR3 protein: CASSIDHAGWRTQYF; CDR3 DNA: TGTGCCAGTAGTATAGATCATGCTGGATGGAGGACCCAGTACTTC
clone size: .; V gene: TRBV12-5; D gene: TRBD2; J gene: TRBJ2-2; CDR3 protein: CASAQGTSGFWTGELFF; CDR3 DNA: TGTGCTAGTGCCCAAGGGACTAGCGGTTTTTGGACCGGGGAGCTGTTTTTT
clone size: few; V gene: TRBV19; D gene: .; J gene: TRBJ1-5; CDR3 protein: CASSPGLYSNQPQHF; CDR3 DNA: TGTGCCAGTAGTCCGGGCCTATATAGCAATCAGCCCCAGCATTTT
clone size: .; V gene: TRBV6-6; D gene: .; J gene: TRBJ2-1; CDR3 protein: CASSYGENTYNEQFF; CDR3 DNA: TGTGCCAGCAGTTACGGGGAGAACACCTACAATGAGCAGTTCTTC
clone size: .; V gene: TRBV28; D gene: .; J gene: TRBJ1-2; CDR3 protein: CASSFGILGYTF; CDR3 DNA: TGTGCCAGCAGTTTTGGCATTCTTGGCTACACCTTC
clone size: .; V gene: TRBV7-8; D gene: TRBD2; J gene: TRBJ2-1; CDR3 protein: CASSSLAGGPGNEQFF; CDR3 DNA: TGTGCCAGCAGCTCGTTAGCGGGAGGGCCGGGTAATGAGCAGTTCTTC
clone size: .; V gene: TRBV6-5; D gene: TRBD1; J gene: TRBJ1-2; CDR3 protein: CASSYSPGQGPYGYTF; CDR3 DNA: TGTGCCAGCAGTTACTCCCCGGGACAGGGGCCCTATGGCTACACCTTC
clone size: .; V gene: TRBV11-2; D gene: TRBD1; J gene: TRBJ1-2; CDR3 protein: CASSTRTGDYGYTF; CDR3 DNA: TGTGCCAGCAGCACCCGGACAGGGGACTATGGCTACACCTTC
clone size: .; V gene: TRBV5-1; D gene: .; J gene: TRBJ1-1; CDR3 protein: CASSLGGTGNTEAFF; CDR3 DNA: TGCGCCAGCAGCTTGGGGGGCACAGGGAACACTGAAGCTTTCTTT
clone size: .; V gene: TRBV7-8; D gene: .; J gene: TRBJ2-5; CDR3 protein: CASTQRGRGTDLQETQYF; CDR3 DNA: TGTGCCAGCACCCAACGGGGGAGGGGGACCGACCTCCAAGAGACCCAGTACTTC
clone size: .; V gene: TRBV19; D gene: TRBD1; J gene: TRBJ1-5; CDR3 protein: CASSITGDHQPQHF; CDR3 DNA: TGTGCCAGTAGTATAACAGGGGATCATCAGCCCCAGCATTTT
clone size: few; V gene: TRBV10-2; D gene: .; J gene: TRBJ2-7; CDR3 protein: CASMRDRQYEQYF; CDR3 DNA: TGCGCCAGCATGAGAGACCGACAATACGAGCAGTACTTC
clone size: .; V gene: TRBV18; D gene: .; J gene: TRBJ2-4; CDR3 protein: CASSSTGSTGGGNIQYF; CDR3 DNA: TGTGCCAGCTCATCGACAGGGAGCACCGGCGGGGGAAACATTCAGTACTTC
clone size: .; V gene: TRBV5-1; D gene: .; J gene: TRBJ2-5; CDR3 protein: CASSLGQMYQETQYF; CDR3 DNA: TGCGCCAGCAGCTTGGGGCAGATGTACCAAGAGACCCAGTACTTC
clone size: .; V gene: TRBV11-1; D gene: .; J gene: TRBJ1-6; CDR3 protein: CASSFLGRANSPLHF; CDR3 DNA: TGTGCCAGCAGCTTTCTTGGCAGGGCTAATTCACCCCTCCACTTT
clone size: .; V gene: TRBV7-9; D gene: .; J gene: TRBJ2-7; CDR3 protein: CASSRTGYYEQYF; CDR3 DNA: TGTGCCAGCAGCCGAACAGGGTACTACGAGCAGTACTTC
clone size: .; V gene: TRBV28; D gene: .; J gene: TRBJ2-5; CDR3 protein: CASTTGQETQYF; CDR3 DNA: TGTGCCAGCACAACAGGGCAAGAGACCCAGTACTTC
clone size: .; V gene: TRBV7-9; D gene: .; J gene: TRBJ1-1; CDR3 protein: CASSPDMNTEAFF; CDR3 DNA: TGTGCCAGCAGCCCCGACATGAACACTGAAGCTTTCTTT
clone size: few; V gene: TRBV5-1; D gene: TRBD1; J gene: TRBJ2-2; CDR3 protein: CASTRQTGATNTGELFF; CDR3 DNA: TGCGCCAGCACACGGCAAACAGGGGCTACGAACACCGGGGAGCTGTTTTTT
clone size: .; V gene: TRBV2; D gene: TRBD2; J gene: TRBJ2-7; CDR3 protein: CASKDGGRIYEQYF; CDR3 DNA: TGTGCCAGCAAGGACGGGGGGAGGATTTACGAGCAGTACTTC
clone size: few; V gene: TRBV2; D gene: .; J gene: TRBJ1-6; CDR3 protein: CASRRDPSGTLHF; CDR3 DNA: TGTGCCAGCAGACGAGACCCCAGTGGAACCCTCCACTTT
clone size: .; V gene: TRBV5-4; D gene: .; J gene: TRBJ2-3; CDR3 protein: CASSLTGTDTQYF; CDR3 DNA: TGTGCCAGCAGCTTAACAGGCACAGATACGCAGTATTTT
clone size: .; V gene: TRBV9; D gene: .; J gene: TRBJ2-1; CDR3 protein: CASSAQLGRAYNEQFF; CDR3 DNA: TGTGCCAGCAGCGCCCAGCTAGGCAGGGCCTACAATGAGCAGTTCTTC
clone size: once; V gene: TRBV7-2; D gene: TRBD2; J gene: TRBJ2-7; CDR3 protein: CASSPGTSGIEQYF; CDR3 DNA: TGTGCCAGCAGCCCTGGGACTAGCGGGATCGAGCAGTACTTC
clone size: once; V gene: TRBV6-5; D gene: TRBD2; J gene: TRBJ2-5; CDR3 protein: CASSYSTGGPETQYF; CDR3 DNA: TGTGCCAGCAGTTACTCGACGGGAGGGCCGGAGACCCAGTACTTC
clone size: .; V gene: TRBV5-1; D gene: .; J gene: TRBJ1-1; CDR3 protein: CASSSGTFYTEAFF; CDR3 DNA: TGCGCCAGCAGCTCCGGGACATTTTACACTGAAGCTTTCTTT
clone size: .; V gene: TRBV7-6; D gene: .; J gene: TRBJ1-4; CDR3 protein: CASSKMATNEKLFF; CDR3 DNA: TGTGCCAGCAGCAAGATGGCAACTAATGAAAAACTGTTTTTT
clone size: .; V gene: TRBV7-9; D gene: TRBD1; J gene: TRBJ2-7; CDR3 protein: CASSVPGQVAEQYF; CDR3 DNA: TGTGCCAGCAGCGTCCCGGGACAGGTAGCCGAGCAGTACTTC
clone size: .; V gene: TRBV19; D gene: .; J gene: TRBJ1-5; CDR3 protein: CASSIGAYYSNQPQHF; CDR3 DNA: TGTGCCAGTAGTATTGGGGCTTATTATAGCAATCAGCCCCAGCATTTT
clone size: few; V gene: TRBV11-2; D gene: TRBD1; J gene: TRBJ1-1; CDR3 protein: CASSIRDRGKVGTEAFF; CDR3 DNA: TGTGCCAGCAGCATCCGGGACAGGGGAAAGGTAGGCACTGAAGCTTTCTTT
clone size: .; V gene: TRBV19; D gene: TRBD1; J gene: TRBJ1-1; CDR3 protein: CASVGTVNTEAFF; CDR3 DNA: TGTGCCAGTGTGGGGACAGTTAACACTGAAGCTTTCTTT
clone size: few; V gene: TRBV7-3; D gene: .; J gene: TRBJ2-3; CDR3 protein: CASSRAGLTDTQYF; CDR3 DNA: TGTGCCAGCAGCCGCGCGGGGCTCACAGATACGCAGTATTTT
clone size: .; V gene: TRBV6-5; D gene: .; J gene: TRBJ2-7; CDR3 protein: CASSYSRGSEQYF; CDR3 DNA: TGTGCCAGCAGTTACTCGAGGGGAAGCGAGCAGTACTTC
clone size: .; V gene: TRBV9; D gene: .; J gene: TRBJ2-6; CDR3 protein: CASSPRGTGANVLTF; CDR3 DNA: TGTGCCAGCAGCCCCCGCGGGACTGGGGCCAACGTCCTGACTTTC
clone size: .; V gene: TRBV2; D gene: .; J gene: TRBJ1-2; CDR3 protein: CASSEQRYYYTF; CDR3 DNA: TGTGCCAGCAGTGAGCAACGGTATTACTACACCTTC
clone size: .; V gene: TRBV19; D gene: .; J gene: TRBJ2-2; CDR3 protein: CASSIEGGYTGELFF; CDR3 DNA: TGTGCCAGTAGTATAGAGGGCGGTTACACCGGGGAGCTGTTTTTT
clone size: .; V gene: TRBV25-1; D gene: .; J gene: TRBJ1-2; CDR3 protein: CASSPGQTYGYTF; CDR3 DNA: TGTGCCAGCAGTCCTGGACAGACCTATGGCTACACCTTC
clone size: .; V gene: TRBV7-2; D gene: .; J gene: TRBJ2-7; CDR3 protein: CASSLRDEQYF; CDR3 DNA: TGTGCCAGCAGCTTAAGAGACGAGCAGTACTTC
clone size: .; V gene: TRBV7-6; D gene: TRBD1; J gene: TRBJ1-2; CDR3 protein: CASSPDGTGGENNYGYTF; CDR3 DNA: TGTGCCAGCAGCCCCGACGGGACAGGGGGAGAGAATAACTATGGCTACACCTTC
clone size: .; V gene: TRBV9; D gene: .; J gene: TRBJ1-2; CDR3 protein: CASSVDSANYGYTF; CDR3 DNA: TGTGCCAGCAGCGTAGACAGTGCCAACTATGGCTACACCTTC
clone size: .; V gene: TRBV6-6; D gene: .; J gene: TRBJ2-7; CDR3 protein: CASSWRGDWYEQYF; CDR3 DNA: TGTGCCAGCAGTTGGAGAGGGGATTGGTACGAGCAGTACTTC
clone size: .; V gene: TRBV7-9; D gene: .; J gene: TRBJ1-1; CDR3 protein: CASSAQGFEAFF; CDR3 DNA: TGTGCCAGCAGCGCTCAGGGGTTTGAAGCTTTCTTT
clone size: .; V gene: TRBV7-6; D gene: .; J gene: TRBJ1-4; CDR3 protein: CASSPNRDGEKLFF; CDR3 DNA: TGTGCCAGCAGCCCAAACAGGGATGGTGAAAAACTGTTTTTT
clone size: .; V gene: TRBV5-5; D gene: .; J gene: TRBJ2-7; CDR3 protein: CASSPDRFFSYEQYF; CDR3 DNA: TGTGCCAGCAGCCCCGACAGGTTCTTCTCCTACGAGCAGTACTTC
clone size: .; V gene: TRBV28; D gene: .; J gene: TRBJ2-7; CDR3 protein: CASSFYSGVAYEQYF; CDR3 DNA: TGTGCCAGCAGTTTCTACTCAGGGGTGGCCTACGAGCAGTACTTC
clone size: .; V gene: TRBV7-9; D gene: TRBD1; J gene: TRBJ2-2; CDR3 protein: CASSPGQGVGGELFF; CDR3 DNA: TGTGCCAGCAGTCCGGGACAGGGGGTTGGCGGGGAGCTGTTTTTT
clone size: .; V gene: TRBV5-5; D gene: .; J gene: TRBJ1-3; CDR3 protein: CASSSATGLSFGNTIYF; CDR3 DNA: TGTGCCAGCAGCTCTGCGACAGGACTATCCTTTGGAAACACCATATATTTT
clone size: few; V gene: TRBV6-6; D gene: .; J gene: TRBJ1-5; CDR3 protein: CASTPLGGTSNQPQHF; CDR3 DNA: TGTGCCAGCACTCCCCTGGGGGGAACTAGCAATCAGCCCCAGCATTTT
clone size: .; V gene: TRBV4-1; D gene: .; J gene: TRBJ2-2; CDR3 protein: CASSQESTARTGELFF; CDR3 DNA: TGCGCCAGCAGCCAAGAGTCAACTGCCCGGACCGGGGAGCTGTTTTTT
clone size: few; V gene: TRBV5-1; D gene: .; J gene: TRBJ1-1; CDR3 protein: CASSLGRPPLNTEAFF; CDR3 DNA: TGCGCCAGCAGCTTGGGGCGGCCACCCCTGAACACTGAAGCTTTCTTT
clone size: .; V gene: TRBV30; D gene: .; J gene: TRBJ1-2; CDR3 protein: CAWSEDSFYGYTF; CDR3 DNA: TGTGCCTGGAGTGAGGACAGTTTCTATGGCTACACCTTC
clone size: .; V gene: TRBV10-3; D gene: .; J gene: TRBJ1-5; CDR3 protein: CAISGREGPQHF; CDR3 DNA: TGTGCCATCAGCGGCAGGGAGGGGCCCCAGCATTTT
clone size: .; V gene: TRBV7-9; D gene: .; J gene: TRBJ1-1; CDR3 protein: CASSPAGPKNTEAFF; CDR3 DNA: TGTGCCAGCAGCCCCGCCGGGCCGAAGAACACTGAAGCTTTCTTT
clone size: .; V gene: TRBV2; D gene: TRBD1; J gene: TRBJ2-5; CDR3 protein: CASRQGYQETQYF; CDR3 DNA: TGTGCCAGCAGACAGGGGTACCAAGAGACCCAGTACTTC
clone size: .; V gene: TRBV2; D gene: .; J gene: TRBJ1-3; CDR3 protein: CASSERAAGNTIYF; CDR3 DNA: TGTGCCAGCAGTGAGCGGGCGGCGGGAAACACCATATATTTT